This TCR beta chain was documented in a study of neurological immune-mediated disorders. The authors produced cDNA by 5'RACE using 10-nucleotide random UMIs. TCRdb re-derived calls from the 5' RACE reads in MiXCR, one entry per CDR3 protein. This table has just under 60,000 distinct CDR3 sequences, under 2.5% appearing once. The CDR3 sequence is 16 residues long. Germline CDR1 is MNHEY and CDR2 is SMNVEV (reference sequence). With 3 bases clipped from V and 8 bases from J, the junction kept 6 bases outside the gene matches. This clonotype appeared many times. The receptor was derived from a man aged 45 to 65 with multiple sclerosis. This rearrangement joins TRBV27 to TRBJ2-1, with TRBD2 matching over 14 bases. Input material: PBMCs. CDR3 residues: CASSFIGLAGGDEQFF. In nucleotides, the CDR3 is TGTGCCAGCAGTTTCATAGGACTAGCGGGGGGCGATGAGCAGTTCTTC.